The T cell receptor beta chain described here comes from a study of blood T cell repertoires in COVID-19. The data were produced by immunoSEQ multiplex PCR, yet TCRdb's version contains in-frame clones alone and is incomplete. This table has about 140,000 clones, 60% to 80% appearing once. V was cut by 3 bases and J by 0 bases, with 16 bases left in between. The CDR3 sequence is 16 residues long. Germline V lookup: CDR1 GTSNPN, CDR2 SVGIG (reference sequence). The sample taken for sequencing was PBMCs or T cells enriched from blood (not recorded which). The chain carries TRBV30 and TRBJ2-3; D is possibly TRBD1 (6 bases). This sequence originates from a woman aged 45-65 years who had recovered from COVID-19. Here the CDR3 reads CAWSRGPTSSTDTQYF. The CDR3 DNA is TGTGCCTGGAGCAGGGGTCCTACTTCTAGCACAGATACGCAGTATTTT.